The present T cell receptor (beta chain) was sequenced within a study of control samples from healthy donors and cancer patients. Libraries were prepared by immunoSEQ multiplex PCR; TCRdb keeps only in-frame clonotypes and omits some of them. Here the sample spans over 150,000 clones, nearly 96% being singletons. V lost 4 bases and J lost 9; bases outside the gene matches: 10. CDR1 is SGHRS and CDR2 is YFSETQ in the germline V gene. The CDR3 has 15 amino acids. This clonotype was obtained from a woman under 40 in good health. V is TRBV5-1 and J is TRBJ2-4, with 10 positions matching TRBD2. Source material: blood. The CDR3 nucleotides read TGCGCCAGCAGCCGAGAAATAGCGGGAGGCTTCATTCAGTACTTC. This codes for CASSREIAGGFIQYF.